This T cell receptor (beta chain) appears in the sequencing data of a study of cytomegalovirus exposure and HLA in healthy donors. Study as a whole: Early release data held some 80 million unique TCRs from HLA-typed donors. The study, taken as a whole, reports: Most TCR sequences showed up rarely, but some public TCRs showed up in many donors. Across all donors, roughly uniform sequencing depth was an assumption of the presence/absence analyses. Under in vitro conditions, three CMV-associated chains were confirmed as specific for CMV antigens.

The CDR3 is made up of 14 amino acids. The V gene lost 4 bases and the J gene lost 2 bases, with 13 bases spanning the gap. The germline V gene encodes CDR1 SGHRS and CDR2 YFSETQ. As regards this clone: The antigen remains undetermined.

The PCR contained 60 Vbeta and 13 Jbeta primers. Generated by immunoSEQ multiplex PCR, the TCRdb table keeps only in-frame clones and is missing some. Here the sample spans more than 120,000 clones, 65% to 85% being singletons. The rearrangement links TRBV5-1 to TRBJ2-7, with a possible D match to TRBD2 (6 bases). The origin of this receptor is a male donor in good health and CMV-seronegative. The sequenced sample was PBMCs. The CDR3 DNA reads TGCGCCAGCAGCGCATTTAGCGGACCCTACGAGCAGTACTTC. It codes for CASSAFSGPYEQYF.